Each of the 23 T cell receptor beta chains below was sequenced from the same sample in a study of blood T cell repertoires in COVID-19. Clones were sequenced by immunoSEQ multiplex PCR, and TCRdb holds only the in-frame ones, with some missing. The sample lists some 250,000 clones; over 75% were seen once. Sequencing used peripheral blood. Source of these receptors: a human donor in a cohort sampled during active COVID-19.

The chain recombines TRBV30 with TRBJ2-1, with 9 bases matching TRBD2. CDR1 GTSNPN and CDR2 SVGIG come from the germline V gene (reference sequence). The CDR3 is 14 amino acids. Trimming took 7 bases from V and 12 from J; bases not matched to a gene: 16. CDR3 in DNA: TGTGCCTTCGGGTTGAGCGGGGGGCCCTACCCGCAGTTCTTC. It encodes CAFGLSGGPYPQFF.

This clone was seen a few times. J is TRBJ2-3 and V is TRBV7-2; D not resolved. Germline V CDR1 and CDR2: SGHTA, FQGNSA. This CDR3 is built from 13 residues. V was shortened by 6 bases and J by 3 bases, with 10 bases between the two germline ends. This chain's CDR3 is CASRAVGTDTQYF. The DNA of the CDR3 is TGTGCCAGCAGGGCGGTAGGAACAGATACGCAGTATTTT.

The V gene is TRBV27, the J gene TRBJ2-1; 7 positions match TRBD1. Germline lookup yields CDR1 MNHEY and CDR2 SMNVEV (reference sequence). After removal of 7 bases from V and 4 bases from J, the junction contained 7 bases not matched to a gene. The length of the CDR3 is 14 residues. CDR3: CASKRGGVYNEQFF. The DNA for the CDR3 is TGTGCCAGCAAGAGAGGGGGCGTGTACAATGAGCAGTTCTTC.

This chain joins TRBV6-5 and TRBJ1-2; D gene ambiguous. The CDR3 loop spans 11 amino acids. V lost 6 bases, J lost 6 bases, and 8 bases lay in between. From germline, CDR1 is MNHEY and CDR2 SVGAGI. The CDR3 spells CASRRQDGYTF. The CDR3 DNA reads as TGTGCCAGCAGAAGGCAGGATGGCTACACCTTC.

The rearrangement uses TRBV5-4 and TRBJ2-2; 9 bases match TRBD1. V lost 1 base and J lost 7; bases outside the gene matches: 5. The V gene's germline CDR1 is SGHNT and CDR2 YYREEE (reference sequence). This CDR3 is 15 amino acids long. CDR3 coding DNA: TGTGCCAGCAGCTTGCCGGGACAGGGAAGCGGGGAGCTGTTTTTT. Residues: CASSLPGQGSGELFF.

The chain joins TRBV6-2 or TRBV6-3 to TRBJ2-7; D is undetermined. Per the germline V gene, CDR1 is MNHEY and CDR2 is SVGEGT. This CDR3 has 12 residues. Trimming shortened V by 0 bases and J by 6 bases, and 6 bases separated the two germline ends. As DNA, the CDR3 is TGTGCCAGCAGTTACTCAGCGACCGAGCAGTACTTC. Translating it yields CASSYSATEQYF.

As DNA, the CDR3 is TGCGCCAGCAGCCAAAACCGGAGGGCCTACAATGAGCAGTTCTTC. Protein: CASSQNRRAYNEQFF. This rearrangement joins TRBV4-3 to TRBJ2-1, with D perhaps matching TRBD2 (6 bases). Germline V gene sequence: CDR1 LGHNA, CDR2 YSLEER. The ends were cut back, 2 bases at V and 2 bases at J, with 10 bases in the middle. The CDR3 covers 15 residues.

The rearrangement uses TRBV28 and TRBJ2-7, with 9 bases aligning to TRBD2. V lost 3 bases to trimming and J lost 3 bases; unmatched junction nucleotides: 0. Germline V gives CDR1 MDHEN, CDR2 SYDVKM. There are 13 residues in the CDR3. DNA of the CDR3: TGTGCCAGCAGTTTTAGCGGGAGCTACGAGCAGTACTTC. This translates into CASSFSGSYEQYF. Complete variable domain (other parts from reference TRBV28 and TRBJ2-7): DVKVTQSSRYLVKRTGEKVFLECVQDMDHENMFWYRQDPGLGLRLIYFSYDVKMKEKGDIPEGYSVSREKKERFSLILESASTNQTSMYLCASSFSGSYEQYFGPGTRLTVT.

The rearrangement uses TRBV4-3 and TRBJ1-1, with TRBD1 matching over 7 bases. V shed 2 bases and J 10 bases; nucleotides not matched to a gene: 7. Germline CDR1 reads LGHNA; CDR2 reads YSLEER. The CDR3 sequence is 13 residues long. CDR3 in amino acids: CASSQPRDSGAFF. Here the CDR3 DNA reads TGCGCCAGCAGCCAACCGAGGGACAGTGGAGCTTTCTTT.

The gene calls are TRBV3-1 (or the pseudogene TRBV3-2) and TRBJ2-7; no reliable D call. Germline CDR1 is LGHDT and CDR2 is YNNKEL (reference sequence). Trimming shortened V by 5 bases and J by 5 bases, and 10 bases separated the two germline ends. The CDR3 is 12 amino acids. CDR3 residues: CASSGRVHEQYF. CDR3 in DNA: TGTGCCAGCAGCGGCCGGGTCCACGAGCAGTACTTC.

This chain joins TRBV4-3 and TRBJ1-2; 9 nucleotides agree with TRBD1. Losses at the gene ends were 3 bases for V and 3 bases for J; bases not matched to a gene: 11. CDR1 and CDR2 (germline): LGHNA, YSLEER. The CDR3 runs to 17 residues. The CDR3 nucleotides are TGCGCCAGCAGCCAGCGCCGGGCGGACAGGGGTCACTATGGCTACACCTTC. It codes for CASSQRRADRGHYGYTF.

V usage is TRBV30 and J usage is TRBJ2-1; D is ambiguous. The germline V and J ends were trimmed by 0 bases and 9 bases, with 9 bases remaining between them. Looked up from germline, CDR1 is GTSNPN and CDR2 is SVGIG (reference sequence). CDR3 length equals 12 residues. The CDR3 reads CAWSVRGIEQFF. The CDR3 nucleotides read TGTGCCTGGAGTGTACGCGGTATTGAGCAGTTCTTC.

The rearrangement joins TRBV5-6 to TRBJ1-6; no definite D call. The germline gives CDR1 SGHDT, CDR2 YYEEEE. Trimming took 3 bases from V and 9 from J, leaving 7 bases between them. The CDR3 totals 12 residues. The CDR3 here is CASSYYLSPLHF. Written as DNA, the CDR3 is TGTGCCAGCAGCTACTATCTTTCACCCCTCCACTTT.

The chain is built from TRBV4-1 and TRBJ2-7, with TRBD1 identical over 11 bases. The CDR3 totals 14 residues. V lost 4 bases and J lost 5; bases outside the gene matches: 4. Germline V gene sequence: CDR1 MGHRA, CDR2 YSYEKL. CDR3 sequence reads: CASSRTGGRDEQYF. The CDR3 DNA reads TGCGCCAGCAGCCGGACAGGGGGCAGGGACGAGCAGTACTTC.

The CDR3 spells CASSFQGAGQPQHF. The CDR3 DNA is TGTGCCAGCAGCTTCCAGGGGGCAGGGCAGCCCCAGCATTTT. V and J are TRBV7-2 and TRBJ1-5, with 8 bases fitting TRBD1. CDR1 and CDR2 (germline): SGHTA, FQGNSA. The CDR3 sequence is 14 residues long. J was trimmed by 7 bases and V by 3 bases; bases with no gene match: 5.

The chain carries TRBV6-1 and TRBJ2-7; 7 bases are a match to TRBD2. V was clipped by 1 base and J by 0 bases; unmatched bases: 6. CDR1 is MNHNS and CDR2 is SASEGT in the germline V gene. The CDR3 runs 16 residues. For the CDR3, the DNA is TGTGCCAGCAGTGAAGGTTGGGGGAGGGTCTCCTACGAGCAGTACTTC. Protein sequence: CASSEGWGRVSYEQYF.

The rearrangement joins TRBV21-1 to TRBJ2-5; the table's D call, TRBD1, has no DNA check behind it. TRBV21-1 is given as a pseudogene. The CDR3 is made up of 15 amino acids. The chain's CDR3 is CASSKGDRRKETQYF. CDR3 DNA: TGTGCCAGCAGCAAAGGGGACAGGCGAAAAGAGACCCAGTACTTC.

The V gene is TRBV19, the J gene TRBJ1-2; TRBD1 agrees at 7 bases. V gave up 5 bases and J gave up 4 bases; unmatched junction bases: 10. The CDR3 runs 15 residues. Germline V gene lookup returns CDR1 LNHDA and CDR2 SQIVND (reference sequence). CDR3 residues: CASSSSSGTVYGYTF. In DNA form, the CDR3 reads TGTGCCAGTAGTTCTTCATCCGGGACAGTCTATGGCTACACCTTC. Together with reference TRBV19 and TRBJ1-2, the CDR3 gives the full variable domain: DGGITQSPKYLFRKEGQNVTLSCEQNLNHDAMYWYRQDPGQGLRLIYYSQIVNDFQKGDIAEGYSVSREKKESFPLTVTSAQKNPTAFYLCASSSSSGTVYGYTFGSGTRLTVV.

The chain uses TRBV28 and TRBJ1-5; 10 positions match TRBD1. The trim removed 3 bases at V and 0 bases at J, leaving 11 bases unmatched. CDR1 is MDHEN, CDR2 SYDVKM, per germline. The CDR3 consists of 19 residues. CDR3 sequence (DNA): TGTGCCAGCAGTTTGATGACAGGGGGCTTATGGGGTAGCAATCAGCCCCAGCATTTT. Encoded protein: CASSLMTGGLWGSNQPQHF.

The chain is built from TRBV15 and TRBJ1-4, with a weak D call TRBD1 (6 bases). V lost 8 bases and J lost 5, with 27 bases in between. This CDR3 has 18 residues. Germline CDR1 reads LNHNV; CDR2 reads YYDKDF (reference sequence). The CDR3 region is CATSQSPRGSVPNEKLFF. As DNA, the CDR3 is TGTGCCACCTCGCAGAGCCCAAGGGGGTCGGTCCCGAATGAAAAACTGTTTTTT.

This clone was observed once. This chain connects TRBV13 to TRBJ2-6, with 10 positions matching TRBD2. The CDR3 loop spans 20 amino acids. Per the germline V gene, CDR1 is PRHDT and CDR2 is FYEKMQ (reference sequence). The trim removed 3 bases at V and 0 bases at J, leaving 11 bases unmatched. The DNA for the CDR3 is TGTGCCAGCAGCTTTTGGGCTAGCGGGGGTGATTTCTCTGGGGCCAACGTCCTGACTTTC. As protein: CASSFWASGGDFSGANVLTF. Full variable domain (missing parts from reference TRBV13 and TRBJ2-6): AAGVIQSPRHLIKEKRETATLKCYPIPRHDTVYWYQQGPGQDPQFLISFYEKMQSDKGSIPDRFSAQQFSDYHSELNMSSLELGDSALYFCASSFWASGGDFSGANVLTFGAGSRLTVL.

The J gene is TRBJ1-3, the V gene TRBV19; a possible D gene is TRBD1 (5 bases). Germline V CDR1 and CDR2: LNHDA, SQIVND (reference sequence). V gave up 3 bases and J gave up 3 bases, with 12 bases separating them. This CDR3 region has 15 residues. Here the CDR3 reads CASSIGAAFGNTIYF. The CDR3 coding sequence is TGTGCCAGTAGTATTGGGGCAGCGTTTGGAAACACCATATATTTT.

This chain joins TRBV28 and TRBJ1-5, with D uncertain. Per germline, CDR1 MDHEN and CDR2 SYDVKM. This CDR3 has 12 amino acids. This chain's CDR3 is CGSRVGNQPQHF. CDR3 coding DNA: TGTGGAAGCCGGGTTGGCAATCAGCCCCAGCATTTT.